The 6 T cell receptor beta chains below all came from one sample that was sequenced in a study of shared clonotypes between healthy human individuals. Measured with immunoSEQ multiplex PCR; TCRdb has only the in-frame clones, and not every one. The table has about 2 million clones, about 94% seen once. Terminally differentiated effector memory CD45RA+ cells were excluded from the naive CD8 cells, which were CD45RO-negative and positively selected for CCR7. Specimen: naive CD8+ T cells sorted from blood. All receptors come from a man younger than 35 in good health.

In DNA, the CDR3 is TGTGCCAGCAGCTCCAGGTGGACGGCGAACACCGGGGAGCTGTTTTTT. Translated, it gives CASSSRWTANTGELFF. The rearrangement uses TRBV7-9 and TRBJ2-2, with D unresolved. The CDR3 has 16 amino acids. Germline loops: CDR1 SEHNR, CDR2 FQNEAQ (reference sequence). Trimming cost V 4 bases and J 0 bases, with 12 bases left between them.

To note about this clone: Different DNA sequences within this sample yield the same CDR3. This CDR3 is CASSLGTGSYEQYF. The CDR3 region has the DNA TGTGCCAGCAGTTTAGGGACAGGGTCCTACGAGCAGTACTTC. The rearrangement joins TRBV27 to TRBJ2-7; the match to TRBD1 covers 9 bases. Trimming removed 2 bases from V and 1 base from J; junction bases left unmatched: 0. Germline CDR1 reads MNHEY; CDR2 reads SMNVEV (reference sequence). CDR3 length: 14 amino acids.

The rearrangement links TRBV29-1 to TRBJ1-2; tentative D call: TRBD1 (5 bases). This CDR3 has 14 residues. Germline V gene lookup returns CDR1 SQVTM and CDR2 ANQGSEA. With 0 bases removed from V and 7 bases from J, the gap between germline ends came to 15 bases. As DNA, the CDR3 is TGCAGCGTTGAAGAATGGAACCGGGGGGGTGGCTACACCTTC. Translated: CSVEEWNRGGGYTF.

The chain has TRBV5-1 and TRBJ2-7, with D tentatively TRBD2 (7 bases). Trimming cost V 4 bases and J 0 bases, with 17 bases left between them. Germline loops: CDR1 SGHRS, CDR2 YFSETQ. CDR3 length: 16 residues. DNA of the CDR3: TGCGCCAGCAGCCCGGCGGAGGGGGGGAGCTCCTACGAGCAGTACTTC. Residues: CASSPAEGGSSYEQYF.

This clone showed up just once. In DNA, the CDR3 is TGTGCCCCGCCGAAGGGCTTCTCTCTCGAAAACATTCAGTACTTC. This gives the protein CAPPKGFSLENIQYF. V is TRBV6-5 and J is TRBJ2-4; D remains unclear. The CDR3 sequence is 15 residues long. The germline V gene encodes CDR1 MNHEY and CDR2 SVGAGI. The V end was cut by 11 bases, the J end by 5 bases, with 22 bases between.

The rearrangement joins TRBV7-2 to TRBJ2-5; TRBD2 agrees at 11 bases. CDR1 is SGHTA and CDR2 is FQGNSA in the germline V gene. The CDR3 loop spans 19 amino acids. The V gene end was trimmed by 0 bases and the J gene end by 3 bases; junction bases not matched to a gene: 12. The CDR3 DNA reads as TGTGCCAGCAGCTTAGCAGAGCCCCAACTAGCGGGAGCGAAAGAGACCCAGTACTTC. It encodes CASSLAEPQLAGAKETQYF.